This TCR beta chain appears in the sequencing data of a study of OX40 agonist ivuxolimab in advanced cancers. Overall study context: Patients were dosed intravenously with ivuxolimab at 0.01 to 10 mg/kg every 2 weeks.

Produced via immunoSEQ multiplex PCR; TCRdb's table is partial and in-frame only. Of 74,000 or so clones detected, approximately 94% appear once; the ten largest clones hold over 11%. The table lists this clone with a count of one. Its antigen remains unknown. The germline V gene has CDR1 PRHDT and CDR2 FYEKMQ (reference sequence). Trimming removed 8 bases from V and 2 bases from J, with 13 bases in between. The CDR3 sequence is 13 residues long. The study, taken as a whole, reports: Researchers did not establish what antigens the expanded peripheral T cells target.

This specimen was CD4+ or CD8+ T cells sorted from blood, taken in a trial of the OX40 agonist ivuxolimab. This sequence originates from an adult with an advanced solid tumor such as melanoma, head and neck, liver or kidney cancer. J is TRBJ2-7 and V is TRBV13; no definite D call. As DNA, the CDR3 is TGTGCCAGCCACCCATACGGCGCCTACGAGCAGTACTTC. It yields the protein CASHPYGAYEQYF.